This TCR beta chain comes out of a study of a mutant IDH1 vaccine in newly diagnosed glioma. About the research overall: Among treated patients, about 60% were male and approximately 40% female, and mean age was about 40 years. The therapy given earlier, which was standard therapy, consisted of radiotherapy, temozolomide, or both, and most of the patients received both. Study-wide results and caveats: Patients showed vaccine-induced immune responses at a rate of 90% to 95%.

This clone was picked up a small number of times. Its specificity is not known. Using immunoSEQ multiplex PCR, the repertoire was profiled, and TCRdb retains in-frame clones only, with some absent. The sample gives about 50,000 clones, 86% of which show up once; roughly 2.4% is in the top ten. The time point denotes: baseline, week 1 (first vaccination visit). Treatment: pre-vaccination baseline after standard-of-care therapy. The source material was PBMCs, sampled from a glioma patient treated with radiotherapy, temozolomide or both. The receptor was isolated from a man between 40 and 49 years old with glioma.

CDR3 residues: CASSDPRLGAFF. As DNA, the CDR3 is TGTGCCAGCAGTGACCCAAGGTTGGGGGCTTTCTTT. The chain joins TRBV6-4 to TRBJ1-1, with unresolved D. Looked up from germline, CDR1 is MRHNA and CDR2 is SNTAGT. The CDR3 has 12 residues. Trimming left V 2 bases short and J 11 bases short, with 12 bases between.